This TCR beta chain was identified in a study of T cells in Graves' hyperthyroidism and ophthalmopathy (dated by TCRdb to about 2019). With regard to the full study: Peripheral blood samples were taken at the time of initial diagnosis, prior to any treatment. A discovery cohort of 95 to 100 patients, roughly 43 with Graves' ophthalmopathy and approximately 60 with stable Graves' hyperthyroidism, was used to find distinguishing TCR V-J signatures. Prospective prediction of ophthalmopathy was tested in an independent validation cohort consisting of some 19 hyperthyroidism patients and around 16 patients who later progressed to ophthalmopathy. The 95 to 100 discovery patients were divided at random into training and test sets in a 7:3 ratio. The study also compared thyroid tissue and blood T-cell repertoires from five or six Graves' hyperthyroidism patients. Following sampling, methimazole starting at 30 mg daily was given to hyperthyroidism patients, and high-dose intravenous methylprednisolone was given to ophthalmopathy patients. According to the paper, TCR Vbeta CDR3 sequencing was carried out on about 140 peripheral blood samples, which came from 40 to 45 ophthalmopathy, around 75 hyperthyroidism and approximately 17 progressor patients. Study-wide findings and limitations: Most expanded thyroid clonotypes (frequency above 0.001) were also found in blood, which suggests that blood repertoires may mirror thyroid immune responses. In validation, progression to ophthalmopathy was predicted by the model with around 70% sensitivity and roughly 72% specificity, a median of approximately 6.5 months before onset. No statistical method was used to set the sample size in advance, and investigators knew the group allocation. A model built on a 13 V-J signature distinguished ophthalmopathy from stable hyperthyroidism, reaching roughly 88% sensitivity and approximately 83% specificity in cross-validation and 80%/75% in testing.

Amplification of TCR beta CDR3 regions was carried out from RNA transcripts. The first round of RT-PCR for the TCR CDR3 was performed with the HTBI primer set and the Qiagen OneStep RT-PCR kit. Libraries were constructed in a second round of multiplex PCR, after which size selection and purification were performed. Sequencing of the libraries was done on an Illumina HiSeq2000 using paired-end 100 bp reads. Per the source publication's procedure: SOAPnuke was used to process the raw data, with reads discarded if the reads contained adapters or uncalled bases, had a mean Phred below 15, or lacked an exact constant-primer or identifier match. High-quality paired reads were merged with COPE v1.2.5, and unique nucleotide sequences were defined as clonotypes. MiTCR v1.1 was used to align clonotypes to the IMGT TRBV, TRBD and TRBJ reference segments. The analysis included only V-J combinations with a frequency above 0.0001, which together covered 99.2% of the repertoires. The TCS score was defined as the ratio of F50 (clonal expansion) to E x V (chaos), calculated using BLOSUM62-based TCRdist between CDR3 peptides within each V-J. Welch's t-statistics and random forest reduced 500 to 650 V-J features to under 15, which were used in a naive Bayes classifier (R e1071). TCRdb took the public reads, trimmed them with fastp at Q25, ran MiXCR for clone calling and kept in-frame beta chains. Every distinct CDR3 protein forms one entry, paired with its most common genes and DNA. V and J calls and clone size were set by TCRdb, not the authors. The sample table holds around 580,000 distinct CDR3 sequences, of which over 15% were seen once. The ten largest clonotypes hold 15% to 20% of the sample.

Counted from cysteine to phenylalanine, this CDR3 has 15 amino acids. The sequence is cut down to CDR3 DNA, 45 bases in frame from base 1. V is trimmed back by 4 bases and J by 8 bases, and the junction contains 11 bases that no gene match accounts for. CDR1 and CDR2, looked up from the germline V gene, are MNHNS and SASEGT. Stable Graves' hyperthyroidism was defined as no progression to ophthalmopathy during 18 months of follow-up. The hyperthyroidism patients were between 18 and 65 years old and newly diagnosed, with a disease duration of less than 2 months. Patients with uncontrolled infections, other autoimmune diseases, pregnancy or lactation were excluded. Clinical symptoms, serum thyroxine and TRAb, thyroid ultrasound, and orbital computed tomography formed the basis for the diagnoses. Ficoll-Paque density gradient centrifugation was used to isolate PBMCs from 9.5 to 10 ml of fresh peripheral blood. Trizol reagent was used to extract total RNA, and RNA quality was then checked on an Agilent 2100 Bioanalyzer.

This clonotype was seen many times. The clone's antigen remains unknown. No base qualities exist here, and no much larger clone lies one base off it. The sample comprised blood. The receptor chain draws on TRBV6-1 and TRBJ1-1; 9 middle bases align to TRBD1. The source of this sequence is a woman aged 18-29 years with Graves' hyperthyroidism. The sequenced DNA: TGTGCCAGCAGTGCCCCAGCTGGGACAGGGCGCGAAGCTTTCTTT. The resulting protein is CASSAPAGTGREAFF.